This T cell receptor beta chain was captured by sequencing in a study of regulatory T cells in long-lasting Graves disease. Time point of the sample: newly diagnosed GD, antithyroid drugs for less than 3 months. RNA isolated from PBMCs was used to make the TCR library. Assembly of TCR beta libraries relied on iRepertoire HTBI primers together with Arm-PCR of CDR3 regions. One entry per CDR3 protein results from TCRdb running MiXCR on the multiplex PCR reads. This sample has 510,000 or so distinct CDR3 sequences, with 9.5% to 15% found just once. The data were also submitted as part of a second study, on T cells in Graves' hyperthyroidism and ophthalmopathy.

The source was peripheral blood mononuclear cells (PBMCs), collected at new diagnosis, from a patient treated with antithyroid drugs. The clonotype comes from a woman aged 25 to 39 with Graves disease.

DNA of the CDR3: TGCGCCAGCAGCTTGGGTGAGTGGTCCTACAATGAGCAGTTCTTC. Its protein product is CASSLGEWSYNEQFF. The chain is built from TRBV5-1 and TRBJ2-1; D is ambiguous. The CDR3 is 15 residues long. CDR1 and CDR2 from the germline V gene are SGHRS and YFSETQ. V lost 0 bases and J 1 base, leaving 8 bases between the germline ends.